This T cell receptor beta chain was profiled in a study of cytomegalovirus exposure and HLA in healthy donors. Study as a whole: Among over 300 genotyped donors, about 83% fell in the Caucasian-associated ancestry cluster.

The germline gives CDR1 MDHEN, CDR2 SYDVKM. Trimming pared 4 bases from V and 0 bases from J, leaving 12 bases between. This CDR3 region has 15 residues. Study results and caveats: Most TCR sequences were rare, but some public TCRs occurred in many donors. Other equally common chains were less clonally expanded than HLA-associated TCR beta chains, a later analysis showed.

About this clone: Its cognate antigen is unknown.

Both 60 Vbeta primers and 13 Jbeta primers went into the PCR. Sequencing used immunoSEQ multiplex PCR; TCRdb keeps in-frame clones, though not all of them. This table has 140,000 to 150,000 clones, more than 8% appearing once. There were likely unrecorded immune exposures, though donors were nominally healthy when sampled. The rearrangement links TRBV28 to TRBJ2-5; D is possibly TRBD2 (6 bases). Sequencing was carried out using PBMCs. The clonotype was recovered from a middle-aged man in good health and CMV-seronegative. CDR3 sequence: CASSSPAGNQETQYF. The CDR3 DNA reads as TGTGCCAGCAGTTCTCCCGCGGGGAACCAAGAGACCCAGTACTTC.